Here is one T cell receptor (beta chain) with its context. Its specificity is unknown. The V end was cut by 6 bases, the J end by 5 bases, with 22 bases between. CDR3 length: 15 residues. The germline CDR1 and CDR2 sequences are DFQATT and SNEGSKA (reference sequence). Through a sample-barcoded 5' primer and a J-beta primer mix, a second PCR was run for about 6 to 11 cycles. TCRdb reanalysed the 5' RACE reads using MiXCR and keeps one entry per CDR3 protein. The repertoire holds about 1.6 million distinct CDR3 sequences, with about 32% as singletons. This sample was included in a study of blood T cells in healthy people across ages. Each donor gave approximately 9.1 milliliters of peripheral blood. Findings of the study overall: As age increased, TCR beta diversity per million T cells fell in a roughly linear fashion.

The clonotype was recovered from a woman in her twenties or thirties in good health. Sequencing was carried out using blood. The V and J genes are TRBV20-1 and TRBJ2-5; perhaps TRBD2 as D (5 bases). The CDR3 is CSANPTILTLETQYF. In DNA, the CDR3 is TGCAGTGCCAATCCGACTATTCTTACTCTGGAGACCCAGTACTTC.